The 14 T cell receptor beta chains reported below all come from one sample, sequenced in a study of blood T cell repertoires in COVID-19. Generated by immunoSEQ multiplex PCR, the TCRdb table keeps only in-frame clones and is missing some. Seen here are approximately 70,000 clones, 82% observed once, and the top ten hold around 20%. The sample was peripheral blood. The receptors were sampled from a human donor in a cohort sampled during active COVID-19.

The chain couples TRBV10-2 to TRBJ2-5, with a possible D match to TRBD2 (5 bases). V was clipped by 3 bases and J by 2 bases, with 10 bases between them. The CDR3 extends over 14 amino acids. Germline V lookup: CDR1 WSHSY, CDR2 SAAADI. The DNA of the CDR3 is TGCGCCAGCAGTGAAACTAGTTGGCAAGAGACCCAGTACTTC. Translation gives CASSETSWQETQYF.

This clone has a handful of counts. The genes are TRBV15 and TRBJ1-3, with TRBD1 matching over 9 bases. V was pared by 5 bases and J by 2 bases, with 4 bases of the junction left unmatched. The CDR3 length is 15 residues. Germline V lookup: CDR1 LNHNV, CDR2 YYDKDF (reference sequence). CDR3 loop: CATSLDRGTGNTIYF. As DNA, the CDR3 is TGTGCCACCAGCTTAGACAGGGGGACTGGAAACACCATATATTTT.

The gene calls are TRBV19 and TRBJ2-1; D remains ambiguous. The CDR3 has 12 residues. Germline-derived CDR1 and CDR2 are LNHDA and SQIVND (reference sequence). Trimming shortened V by 3 bases and J by 9 bases, and 9 bases separated the two germline ends. CDR3 protein: CASSIGLTEQFF. DNA for the CDR3: TGTGCCAGTAGTATCGGGTTAACTGAGCAGTTCTTC.

The CDR3 loop is CATTGNSPLHF. Here the CDR3 DNA reads TGTGCCACCACAGGGAATTCACCCCTCCACTTT. The chain employs TRBV28 and TRBJ1-6; D possibly corresponds to TRBD1 (6 bases). CDR1 and CDR2 (germline): MDHEN, SYDVKM. The V end lost 10 bases, the J end lost 7 bases, and 8 bases lay between the germline ends. The CDR3 is made up of 11 amino acids.

The rearrangement links TRBV7-9 to TRBJ2-5; 9 bases line up with TRBD1. After removal of 3 bases from V and 2 bases from J, the junction contained 10 bases not matched to a gene. CDR1 is SEHNR, CDR2 FQNEAQ, per germline (reference sequence). The CDR3 is 17 residues long. The CDR3 DNA reads as TGTGCCAGCAGCTTCCATCCTCGGACAGGGGATCAAGAGACCCAGTACTTC. Translated: CASSFHPRTGDQETQYF.

The table lists this clone with a count of one. The rearrangement uses TRBV27 and TRBJ2-7; tentative D call: TRBD2 (7 bases). Germline V gene lookup returns CDR1 MNHEY and CDR2 SMNVEV (reference sequence). V was pared by 0 bases and J by 3 bases, with 15 bases between. The CDR3 runs 16 residues. CDR3 region: CASSLSGGLLIYEQYF. The CDR3 DNA sequence: TGTGCCAGCAGTTTATCCGGGGGGCTTCTAATCTACGAGCAGTACTTC.

There are a few counts of this clone. The chain is built from TRBV2 and TRBJ1-4; TRBD1 aligns across 9 bases. The CDR3 loop spans 15 amino acids. CDR1 is SNHLY and CDR2 is FYNNEI in the germline V gene. The ends lost 5 bases at V and 8 bases at J; junction bases unmatched: 9. DNA of the CDR3: TGTGCCAGCAGTTCCCGGGACAGGGAAGGCGAAAAACTGTTTTTT. It is translated as CASSSRDREGEKLFF.

The rearrangement joins TRBV4-1 to TRBJ2-7; 10 bases agree with TRBD1. The CDR3 length is 14 residues. Germline CDR1 reads MGHRA; CDR2 reads YSYEKL. V lost 4 bases and J lost 2; bases outside the gene matches: 2. CDR3 sequence: CASSPGTGAYEQYF. The CDR3 DNA is TGCGCCAGCAGCCCCGGGACAGGGGCCTACGAGCAGTACTTC.

The V and J genes are TRBV6-5 and TRBJ2-3; 11 nucleotides align to TRBD2. Germline CDR1 is MNHEY and CDR2 is SVGAGI. J gave up 4 bases and V 6 bases, and 6 bases lay outside the gene matches. The CDR3 is 15 residues long. The chain's CDR3 is CASRRTSGLADTQYF. The CDR3 coding sequence is TGTGCCAGCAGGCGGACTAGCGGGTTGGCAGATACGCAGTATTTT.

This clone was seen more than once but under ten times. This same CDR3 is encoded by further DNA sequences in the sample. The chain couples TRBV5-1 to TRBJ2-2, with 8 bases matching TRBD1. Trimming at V came to 2 bases and at J to 6 bases, leaving 0 bases not matched to a gene. CDR3 length: 13 amino acids. CDR1 is SGHRS and CDR2 is YFSETQ in the germline V gene. In DNA, the CDR3 is TGCGCCAGCAGCTTACAGGGGGCCGGGGAGCTGTTTTTT. Its translation is CASSLQGAGELFF.

The chain carries TRBV5-1 and TRBJ1-2; tentatively, D is TRBD1 (5 bases). Looked up from germline, CDR1 is SGHRS and CDR2 is YFSETQ. The V end was cut by 2 bases, the J end by 8 bases, with 13 bases between. The CDR3 is 13 residues long. DNA of the CDR3: TGCGCCAGCAGCTTTCAGGGTGAAGACGGCTACACCTTC. This translates into CASSFQGEDGYTF.

The genes are TRBV12-3 or TRBV12-4 and TRBJ2-7; 10 nucleotides align to TRBD1. Losses at the gene ends were 4 bases for V and 6 bases for J; bases not matched to a gene: 3. The CDR3 length is 13 residues. CDR3 DNA sequence: TGTGCCAGCAGTTCCCGGACAGGGGGCGAGCAGTACTTC. This translates into CASSSRTGGEQYF.

This chain uses TRBV6-6 with TRBJ2-2, with D perhaps matching TRBD2 (5 bases). Trimming removed 7 bases at V and 7 bases at J, with 13 bases between. This CDR3 has 13 amino acids. The germline V gene encodes CDR1 MNHNY and CDR2 SVGAGI (reference sequence). The CDR3 nucleotides are TGTGCCAGCAAAAGGACTGGGAACGGGGAGCTGTTTTTT. Amino acid sequence: CASKRTGNGELFF.

This clone has just a few counts. This chain links TRBV4-2 with TRBJ1-5, with a possible D match to TRBD1 (6 bases). Germline loops: CDR1 LGHNA, CDR2 YNFKEQ. V was clipped by 4 bases and J by 2 bases, with 9 bases between them. The CDR3 loop spans 14 amino acids. CDR3 sequence reads: CASSPSGGNQPQHF. CDR3 DNA sequence: TGTGCCAGCAGCCCCTCAGGGGGCAATCAGCCCCAGCATTTT.